This TCR beta chain was retrieved from a study of blood T cell repertoires in COVID-19 (dated by TCRdb to 2020 to 2021). About the investigation overall: Samples from collaborators originated in the United States, Italy and Spain and spanned both the acute and convalescent phases of COVID-19. The samples were drawn from two sources: the first 160 participants of the ongoing ImmuneRACE study, and 1,200 or so subjects contributed by 6 global collaborators. The sample metadata nearly always contained a de-identified subject ID, COVID-19 status, age in years and sex. The prospective study material was composed of cDNA or gDNA derived from T cells, B-cell-depleted T cells, or PBMCs. A freely available public database, intended as a resource for researchers studying the immune response to SARS-CoV-2, is where the repertoires were released. Subjects who had been exposed to COVID-19, were actively infected with it, or had recovered from it provided the deeply sampled blood TCRbeta repertoires that made up the dataset. Where available, HLA class I and class II types were taken from metadata supplied by the sample provider and were not determined by assay-based typing.

In the prospective study, participants were about 18 to 95 years old, resided in approximately 22 geographic areas of the United States, and were enrolled through a virtual design. In the prospective study, cohorts were assigned on the basis of participant-reported clinical history obtained from a screening survey and a study questionnaire. ImmuneRACE Cohort 3 recovered participants were defined by two consecutive negative NP/OP PCR tests, healthcare professional clearance, or symptom resolution. In the prospective study, mobile phlebotomists collected whole blood, serum and a nasopharyngeal or oropharyngeal swab from each participant. Prospective study participants could optionally give additional blood draws and questionnaires over an approximately 2-month period. Blood samples from the prospective study were shipped frozen or at room temperature prior to DNA extraction. Notes on this clone: Its antigen remains unidentified. Per-nucleotide qualities are absent, and no much larger clonotype sits a single base away.

TCRbeta CDR3 regions were amplified from genomic DNA using the immunoSEQ Assay, a bias-controlled multiplex PCR. The original methods were these. The number of nucleated cells in each sample was estimated by amplification of reference gene primers within the assay. Sequence reads were collapsed and filtered to measure the absolute abundance of every unique TCRbeta CDR3 rearrangement. For each sample, productive Simpson clonality was calculated as the square root of Simpson's diversity index over productive rearrangements. TCRdb obtained this table from immuneACCESS and retained in-frame rearrangements with V and J assigned. These tables miss some clones; where compared with another copy, unresolved V genes account for less than half of the shortfall, and the remainder is unexplained. Clone size and V and J calls were adopted from that table, with D and trimming inferred from the DNA. Within this sample are 200,000 to 300,000 clones, with 86% of them counted one time only. The ten largest clones capture 2.6% of the sample.

The CDR3 has 16 amino acids, counting the end cysteine and phenylalanine. CDR3 DNA only is kept here, 48 bases in frame from base 1. CDR1 is given as SGHTA and CDR2 as FQGNSA, both from the germline V gene. V lost 5 bases and J lost 2 bases, and the count of bases not matched to a germline gene is 6. Overall results and qualifications from the work: The quantity of clinical and demographic metadata differed by source and by participant and was supplied without curation.

Sequencing was done on a sample of PBMCs or T cells enriched from blood (not recorded which). The chain is encoded by TRBV7-2 joined to TRBJ2-1, and TRBD2 aligns with 10 junction nucleotides. The TCR originated in a woman between 18 and 29 years old who had recovered from COVID-19. The CDR3 sequence is CASSPRTSGTYNEQFF. DNA sequence: TGTGCCAGCAGCCCGCGGACTAGCGGCACCTACAATGAGCAGTTCTTC.